This TCR beta chain appears in the sequencing data of a study of T cell responses to AZD1222 COVID-19 vaccine. Findings and limits, study-wide: Baseline serostatus was positive in only a handful of AZD1222 recipients.

From germline, CDR1 is SGHDN and CDR2 FVKESK. With V trimmed by 4 bases and J by 5 bases, 8 bases remained unmatched. The CDR3 extends over 16 amino acids. This clone was counted a few times. Its antigen remains unidentified. Libraries were prepared by immunoSEQ multiplex PCR; TCRdb keeps only in-frame clonotypes and omits some of them. The sample yields 90,000 or so clones, 89% seen once. The genes are TRBV14 and TRBJ2-7; TRBD2 aligns across 13 bases. Material: peripheral blood, obtained on day 0 of AZD1222 vaccination. This TCR was sampled from an adult in good health. The CDR3: CASSPLAGGSRNEQYF. DNA of the CDR3: TGTGCCAGCAGCCCACTAGCGGGAGGGAGTAGGAACGAGCAGTACTTC.